This T cell receptor beta chain is from a study of blood T cell repertoires in COVID-19. Study information: Material from acute and convalescent COVID-19 was sourced from the United States, Italy and Spain. The analysed material was cDNA or gDNA that came from T cells, B-cell-depleted T cells, or PBMCs.

The CDR3 is 13 residues long. The trim removed 4 bases at V and 8 bases at J, leaving 2 bases unmatched. The germline CDR1 and CDR2 sequences are SNHLY and FYNNEI. In the original analysis: Estimates of nucleated cell counts were drawn from the amplification of reference gene primers. The data were produced by immunoSEQ multiplex PCR, yet TCRdb's version contains in-frame clones alone and is incomplete. Clone size and V and J calls were adopted from that table, with D and trimming inferred from the DNA. Among about 150,000 clones listed, about four fifths were seen once. The rearrangement uses TRBV2 and TRBJ1-6; TRBD1 aligns across 7 bases. The TCR sequence derives from a woman aged 60-70 years with acute or convalescent COVID-19. The sequenced material came from peripheral blood. The CDR3 DNA is TGTGCCAGCAGTGGACAGGGTTATTCACCCCTCCACTTT. It codes for CASSGQGYSPLHF.